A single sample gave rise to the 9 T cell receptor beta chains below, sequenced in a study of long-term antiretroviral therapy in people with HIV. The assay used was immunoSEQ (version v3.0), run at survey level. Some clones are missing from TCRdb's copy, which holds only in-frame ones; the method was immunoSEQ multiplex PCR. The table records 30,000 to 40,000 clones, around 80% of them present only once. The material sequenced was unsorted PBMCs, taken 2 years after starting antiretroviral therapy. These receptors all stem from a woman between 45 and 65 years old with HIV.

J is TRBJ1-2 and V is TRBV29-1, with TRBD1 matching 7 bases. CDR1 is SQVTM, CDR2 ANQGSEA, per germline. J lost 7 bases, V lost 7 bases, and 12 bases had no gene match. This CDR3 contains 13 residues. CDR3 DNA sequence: TGCAGCGCTCGGGACAGCCTTGGCTTTGGCTACACCTTC. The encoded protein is CSARDSLGFGYTF.

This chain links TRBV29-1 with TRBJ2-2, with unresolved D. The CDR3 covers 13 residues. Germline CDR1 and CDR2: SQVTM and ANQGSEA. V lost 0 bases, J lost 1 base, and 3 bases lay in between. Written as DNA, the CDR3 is TGCAGCGTTGAAGAACGGAACACCGGGGAGCTGTTTTTT. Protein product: CSVEERNTGELFF.

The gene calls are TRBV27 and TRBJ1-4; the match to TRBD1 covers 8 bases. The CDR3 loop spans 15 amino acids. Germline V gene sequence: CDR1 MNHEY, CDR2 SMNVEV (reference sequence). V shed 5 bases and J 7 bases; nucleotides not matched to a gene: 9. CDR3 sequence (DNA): TGTGCCAGCAGTGCGTTCAGGGGGCGCGGTGAAAAACTGTTTTTT. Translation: CASSAFRGRGEKLFF.

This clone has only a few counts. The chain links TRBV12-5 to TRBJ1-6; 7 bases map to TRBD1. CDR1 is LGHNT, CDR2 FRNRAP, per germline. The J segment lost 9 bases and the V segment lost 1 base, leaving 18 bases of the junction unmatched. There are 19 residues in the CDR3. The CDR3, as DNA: TGTGCTAGTGGTTTGGGGGAGATGGACTTACAGGGGATTGCTTCACCCCTCCACTTT. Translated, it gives CASGLGEMDLQGIASPLHF.

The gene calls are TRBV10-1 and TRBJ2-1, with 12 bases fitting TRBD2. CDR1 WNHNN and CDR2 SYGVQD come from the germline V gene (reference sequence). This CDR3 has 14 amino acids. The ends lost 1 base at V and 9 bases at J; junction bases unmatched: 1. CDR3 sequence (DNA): TGCGCCAGCAGTGAGTTACTAGCGGGGGGTGAGCAGTTCTTC. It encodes CASSELLAGGEQFF.

CDR3 sequence reads: CASSGRQSIWGEQFF. The CDR3 coding sequence is TGTGCCAGCAGCGGGAGACAGTCGATATGGGGTGAGCAGTTCTTC. The chain uses TRBV9 and TRBJ2-1; possibly TRBD1 for D (5 bases). V was trimmed by 3 bases and J by 9 bases, leaving 19 bases between them. Looked up from germline, CDR1 is SGDLS and CDR2 is YYNGEE. This CDR3 is 15 amino acids long. Full variable domain (rest looked up from reference TRBV9 and TRBJ2-1): DSGVTQTPKHLITATGQRVTLRCSPRSGDLSVYWYQQSLDQGLQFLIQYYNGEERAKGNILERFSAQQFPDLHSELNLSSLELGDSALYFCASSGRQSIWGEQFFGPGTRLTVL.

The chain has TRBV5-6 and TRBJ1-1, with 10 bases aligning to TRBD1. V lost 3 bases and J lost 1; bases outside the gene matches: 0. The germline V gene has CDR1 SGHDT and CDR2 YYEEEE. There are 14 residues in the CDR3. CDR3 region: CASSWDRGNTEAFF. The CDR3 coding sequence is TGTGCCAGCAGCTGGGACAGGGGGAACACTGAAGCTTTCTTT.

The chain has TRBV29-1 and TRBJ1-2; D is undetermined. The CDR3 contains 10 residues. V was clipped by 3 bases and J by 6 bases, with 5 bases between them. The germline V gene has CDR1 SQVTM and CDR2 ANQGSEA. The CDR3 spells CSVDQNGYTF. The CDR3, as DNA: TGCAGCGTTGACCAGAATGGCTACACCTTC.

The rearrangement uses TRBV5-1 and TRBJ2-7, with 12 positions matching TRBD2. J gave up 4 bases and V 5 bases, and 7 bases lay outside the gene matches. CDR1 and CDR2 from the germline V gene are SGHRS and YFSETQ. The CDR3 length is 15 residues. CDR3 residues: CASSLGLAGTYEQYF. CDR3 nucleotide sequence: TGCGCCAGCAGTTTAGGACTAGCGGGGACGTACGAGCAGTACTTC.